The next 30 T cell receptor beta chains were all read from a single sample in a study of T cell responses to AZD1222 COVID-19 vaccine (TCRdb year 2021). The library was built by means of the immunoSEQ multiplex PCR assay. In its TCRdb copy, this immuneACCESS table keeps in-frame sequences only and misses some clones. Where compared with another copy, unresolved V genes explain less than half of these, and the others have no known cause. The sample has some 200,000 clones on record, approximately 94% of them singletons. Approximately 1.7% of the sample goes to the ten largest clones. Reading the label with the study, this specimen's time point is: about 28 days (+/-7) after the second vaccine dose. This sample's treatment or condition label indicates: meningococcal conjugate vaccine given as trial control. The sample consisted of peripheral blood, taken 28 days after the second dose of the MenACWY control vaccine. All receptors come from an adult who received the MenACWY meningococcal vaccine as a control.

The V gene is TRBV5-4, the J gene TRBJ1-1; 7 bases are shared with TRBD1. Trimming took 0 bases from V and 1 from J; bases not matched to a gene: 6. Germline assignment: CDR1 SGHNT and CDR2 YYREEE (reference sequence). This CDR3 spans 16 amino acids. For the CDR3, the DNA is TGTGCCAGCAGCTTGGAGGGGGCGCGGGAGAACACTGAAGCTTTCTTT. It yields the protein CASSLEGARENTEAFF. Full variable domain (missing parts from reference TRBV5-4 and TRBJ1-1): ETGVTQSPTHLIKTRGQQVTLRCSSQSGHNTVSWYQQALGQGPQFIFQYYREEENGRGNFPPRFSGLQFPNYSSELNVNALELDDSALYLCASSLEGARENTEAFFGQGTRLTVV.

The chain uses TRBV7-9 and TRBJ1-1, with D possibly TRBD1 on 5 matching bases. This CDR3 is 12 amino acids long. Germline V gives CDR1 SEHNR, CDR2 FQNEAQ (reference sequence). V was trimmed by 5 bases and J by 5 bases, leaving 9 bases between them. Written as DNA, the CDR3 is TGTGCCAGCAGCAACAGGATGACTGAAGCTTTCTTT. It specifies CASSNRMTEAFF.

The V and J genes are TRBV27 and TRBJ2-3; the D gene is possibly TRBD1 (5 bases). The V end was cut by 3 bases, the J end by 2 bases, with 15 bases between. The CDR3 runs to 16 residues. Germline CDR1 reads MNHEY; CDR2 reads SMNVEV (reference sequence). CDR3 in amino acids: CASSFRQGGITDTQYF. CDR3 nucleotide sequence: TGTGCCAGCAGTTTTCGCCAGGGCGGAATCACAGATACGCAGTATTTT.

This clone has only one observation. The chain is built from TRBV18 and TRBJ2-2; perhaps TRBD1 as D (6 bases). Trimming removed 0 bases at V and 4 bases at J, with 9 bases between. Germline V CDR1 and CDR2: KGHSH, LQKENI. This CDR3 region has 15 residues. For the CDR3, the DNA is TGTGCCAGCTCACCACCGGCAGGGGTCACCGGGGAGCTGTTTTTT. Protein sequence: CASSPPAGVTGELFF. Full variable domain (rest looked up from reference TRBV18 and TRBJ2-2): NAGVMQNPRHLVRRRGQEARLRCSPMKGHSHVYWYRQLPEEGLKFMVYLQKENIIDESGMPKERFSAEFPKEGPSILRIQQVVRGDSAAYFCASSPPAGVTGELFFGEGSRLTVL.

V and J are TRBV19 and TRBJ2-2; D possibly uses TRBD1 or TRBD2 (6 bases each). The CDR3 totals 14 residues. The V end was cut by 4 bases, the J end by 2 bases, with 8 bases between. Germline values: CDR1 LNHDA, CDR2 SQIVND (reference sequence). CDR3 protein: CASSNGGNTGELFF. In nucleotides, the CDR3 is TGTGCCAGTAGTAACGGGGGCAACACCGGGGAGCTGTTTTTT.

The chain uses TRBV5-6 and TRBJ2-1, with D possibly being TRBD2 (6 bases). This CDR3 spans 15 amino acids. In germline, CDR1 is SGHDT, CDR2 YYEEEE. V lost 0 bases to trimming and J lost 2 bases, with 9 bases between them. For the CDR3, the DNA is TGTGCCAGCAGCTTGGGGGCGGGGACCTACAATGAGCAGTTCTTC. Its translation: CASSLGAGTYNEQFF.

The DNA for the CDR3 is TGTGCCAGCAGCTGGGACTCCACGAACACCGGGGAGCTGTTTTTT. Translated: CASSWDSTNTGELFF. V is TRBV7-9 and J is TRBJ2-2, with TRBD2 as a possible D gene (6 bases). V was shortened by 4 bases and J by 0 bases, with 9 bases between the two germline ends. The CDR3 runs 15 residues. The germline V gene encodes CDR1 SEHNR and CDR2 FQNEAQ (reference sequence).

Here the CDR3 DNA reads TGTGCCAGCAGTTACTTCGCCTGGGGAAGCGAGCAGTACTTC. This sequence encodes CASSYFAWGSEQYF. The V and J genes are TRBV6-6 and TRBJ2-7; no clear D. There are 14 residues in the CDR3. Germline CDR1 and CDR2: MNHNY and SVGAGI (reference sequence). Trimming stripped 1 base from V and 6 bases from J, with 13 bases between.

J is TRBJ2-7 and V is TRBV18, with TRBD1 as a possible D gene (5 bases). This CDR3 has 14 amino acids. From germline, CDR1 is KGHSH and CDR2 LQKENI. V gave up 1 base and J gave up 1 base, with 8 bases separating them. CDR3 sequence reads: CASSPRKGSYEQYF. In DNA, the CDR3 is TGTGCCAGCTCACCACGTAAGGGGTCCTACGAGCAGTACTTC.

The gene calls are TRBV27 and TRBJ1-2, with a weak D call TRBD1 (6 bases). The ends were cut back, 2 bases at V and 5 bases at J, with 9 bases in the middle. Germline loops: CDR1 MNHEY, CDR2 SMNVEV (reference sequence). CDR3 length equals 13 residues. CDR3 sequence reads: CASSLTGLYGYTF. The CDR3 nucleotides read TGTGCCAGCAGTTTAACAGGGTTGTATGGCTACACCTTC.

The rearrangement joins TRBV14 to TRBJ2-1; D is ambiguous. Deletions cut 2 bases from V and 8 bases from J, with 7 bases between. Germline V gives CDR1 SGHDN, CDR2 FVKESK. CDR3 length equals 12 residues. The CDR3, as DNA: TGTGCCAGCAGCCAACCGGGCTATGAGCAGTTCTTC. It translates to CASSQPGYEQFF.

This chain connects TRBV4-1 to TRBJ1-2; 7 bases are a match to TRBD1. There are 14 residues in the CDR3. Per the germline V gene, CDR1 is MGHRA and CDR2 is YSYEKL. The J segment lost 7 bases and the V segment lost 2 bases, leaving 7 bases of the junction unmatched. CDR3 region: CASSQPTGLGGYTF. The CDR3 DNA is TGCGCCAGCAGCCAACCGACAGGGCTGGGTGGCTACACCTTC.

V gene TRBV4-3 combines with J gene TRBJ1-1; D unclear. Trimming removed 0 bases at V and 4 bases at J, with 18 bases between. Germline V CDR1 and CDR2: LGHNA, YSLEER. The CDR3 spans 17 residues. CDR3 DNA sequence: TGCGCCAGCAGCCAAGAAGGTGCTGGCCCCCGAACCACTGAAGCTTTCTTT. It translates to CASSQEGAGPRTTEAFF.

The CDR3 sequence is CASSRDSRNTIYF. CDR3 DNA sequence: TGTGCCAGTAGCCGAGACAGTAGAAACACCATATATTTT. The genes are TRBV19 and TRBJ1-3; possibly TRBD1 for D (5 bases). V lost 6 bases and J 5 bases, leaving 11 bases between the germline ends. The V gene's germline CDR1 is LNHDA and CDR2 SQIVND (reference sequence). The CDR3 covers 13 residues.

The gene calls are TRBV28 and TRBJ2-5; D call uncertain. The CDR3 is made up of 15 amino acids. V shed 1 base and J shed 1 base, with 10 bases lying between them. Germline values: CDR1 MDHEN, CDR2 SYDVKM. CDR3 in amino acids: CASSLFGQSQETQYF. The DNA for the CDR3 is TGTGCCAGCAGTTTATTCGGCCAAAGCCAAGAGACCCAGTACTTC.

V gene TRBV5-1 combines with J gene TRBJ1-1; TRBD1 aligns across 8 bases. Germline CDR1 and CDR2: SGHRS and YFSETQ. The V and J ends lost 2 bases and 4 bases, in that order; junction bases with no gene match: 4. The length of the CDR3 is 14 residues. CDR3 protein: CASSLGTGATEAFF. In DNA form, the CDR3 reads TGCGCCAGCAGCTTAGGGACAGGAGCCACTGAAGCTTTCTTT.

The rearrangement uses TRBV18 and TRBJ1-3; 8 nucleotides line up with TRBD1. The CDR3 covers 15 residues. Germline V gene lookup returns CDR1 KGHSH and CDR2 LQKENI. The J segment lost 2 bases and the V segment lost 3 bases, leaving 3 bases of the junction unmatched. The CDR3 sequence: CASSPAGQAGNTIYF. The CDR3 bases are TGTGCCAGCTCACCGGCGGGACAGGCTGGAAACACCATATATTTT. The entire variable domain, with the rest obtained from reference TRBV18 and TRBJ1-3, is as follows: NAGVMQNPRHLVRRRGQEARLRCSPMKGHSHVYWYRQLPEEGLKFMVYLQKENIIDESGMPKERFSAEFPKEGPSILRIQQVVRGDSAAYFCASSPAGQAGNTIYFGEGSWLTVV.

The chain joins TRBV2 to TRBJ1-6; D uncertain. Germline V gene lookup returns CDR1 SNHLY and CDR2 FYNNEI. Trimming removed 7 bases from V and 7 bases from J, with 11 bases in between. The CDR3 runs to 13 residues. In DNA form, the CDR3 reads TGTGCCAGCAACAGTAAAAAGAATTCACCCCTCCACTTT. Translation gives CASNSKKNSPLHF.

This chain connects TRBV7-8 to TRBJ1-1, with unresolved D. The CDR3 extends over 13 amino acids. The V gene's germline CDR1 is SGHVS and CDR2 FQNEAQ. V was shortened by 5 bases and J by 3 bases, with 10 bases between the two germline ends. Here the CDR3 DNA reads TGTGCCAGCAGCCCCCTCCTCGACACTGAAGCTTTCTTT. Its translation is CASSPLLDTEAFF.

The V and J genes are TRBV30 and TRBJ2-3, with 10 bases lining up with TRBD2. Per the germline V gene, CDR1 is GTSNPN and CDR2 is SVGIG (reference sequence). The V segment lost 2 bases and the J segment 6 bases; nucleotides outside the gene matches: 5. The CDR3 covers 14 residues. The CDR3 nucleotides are TGTGCCTGGAGTCCAGGACTAGCGGCTGATACGCAGTATTTT. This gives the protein CAWSPGLAADTQYF. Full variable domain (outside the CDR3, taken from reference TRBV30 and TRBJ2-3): SQTIHQWPATLVQPVGSPLSLECTVEGTSNPNLYWYRQAAGRGLQLLFYSVGIGQISSEVPQNLSASRPQDRQFILSSKKLLLSDSGFYLCAWSPGLAADTQYFGPGTRLTVL.

In nucleotides, the CDR3 is TGTGCCAGCAGCACTAGCGGGAGACGGGAGACCCAGTACTTC. Residues: CASSTSGRRETQYF. The chain carries TRBV27 and TRBJ2-5, with 11 bases aligning to TRBD2. Germline CDR1 reads MNHEY; CDR2 reads SMNVEV (reference sequence). This CDR3 has 14 amino acids. V was pared by 6 bases and J by 5 bases, with 5 bases of the junction left unmatched.

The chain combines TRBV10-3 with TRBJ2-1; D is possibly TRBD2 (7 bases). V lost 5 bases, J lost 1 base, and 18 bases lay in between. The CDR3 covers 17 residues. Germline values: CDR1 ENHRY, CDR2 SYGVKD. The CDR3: CAISSPGAGVSYNEQFF. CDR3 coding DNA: TGTGCCATCAGTTCCCCGGGGGCGGGGGTGTCCTACAATGAGCAGTTCTTC.

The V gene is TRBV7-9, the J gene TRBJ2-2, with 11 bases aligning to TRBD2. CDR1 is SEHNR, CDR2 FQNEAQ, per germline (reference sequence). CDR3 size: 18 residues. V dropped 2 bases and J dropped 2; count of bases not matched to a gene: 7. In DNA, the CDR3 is TGTGCCAGCAGCTTACCACCTCGACTAGCGGGAAACACCGGGGAGCTGTTTTTT. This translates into CASSLPPRLAGNTGELFF. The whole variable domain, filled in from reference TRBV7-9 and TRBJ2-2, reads DTGVSQNPRHKITKRGQNVTFRCDPISEHNRLYWYRQTLGQGPEFLTYFQNEAQLEKSRLLSDRFSAERPKGSFSTLEIQRTEQGDSAMYLCASSLPPRLAGNTGELFFGEGSRLTVL.

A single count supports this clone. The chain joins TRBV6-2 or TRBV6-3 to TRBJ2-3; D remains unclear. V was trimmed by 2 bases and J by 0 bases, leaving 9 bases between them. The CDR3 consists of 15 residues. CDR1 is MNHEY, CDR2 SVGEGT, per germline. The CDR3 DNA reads TGTGCCAGCAGTTACCTGGGATCTAGCACAGATACGCAGTATTTT. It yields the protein CASSYLGSSTDTQYF.

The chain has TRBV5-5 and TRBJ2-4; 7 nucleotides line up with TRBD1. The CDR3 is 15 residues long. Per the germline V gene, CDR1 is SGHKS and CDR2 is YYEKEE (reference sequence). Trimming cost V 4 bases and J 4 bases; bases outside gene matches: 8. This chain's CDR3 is CASSPMTGMKNIQYF. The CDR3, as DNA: TGTGCCAGCAGCCCAATGACAGGGATGAAAAACATTCAGTACTTC.

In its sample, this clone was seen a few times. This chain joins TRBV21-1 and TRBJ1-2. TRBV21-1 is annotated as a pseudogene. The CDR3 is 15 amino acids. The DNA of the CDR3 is TGTGCCAGCAGCAAAGGGACCTACCAAAACTATGGCTACACCTTC. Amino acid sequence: CASSKGTYQNYGYTF.

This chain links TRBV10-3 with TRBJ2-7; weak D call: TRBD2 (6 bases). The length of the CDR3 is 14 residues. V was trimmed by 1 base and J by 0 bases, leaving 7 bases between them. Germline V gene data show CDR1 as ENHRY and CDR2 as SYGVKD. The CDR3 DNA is TGTGCCATCAGTGAGTTGCGGGACTCCTACGAGCAGTACTTC. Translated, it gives CAISELRDSYEQYF.

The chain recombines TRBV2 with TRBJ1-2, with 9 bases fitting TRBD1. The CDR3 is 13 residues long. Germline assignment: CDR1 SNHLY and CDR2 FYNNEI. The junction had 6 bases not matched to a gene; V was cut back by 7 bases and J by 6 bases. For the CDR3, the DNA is TGTGCCAGCAATCCCACAGGGGGCGATGGCTACACCTTC. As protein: CASNPTGGDGYTF.

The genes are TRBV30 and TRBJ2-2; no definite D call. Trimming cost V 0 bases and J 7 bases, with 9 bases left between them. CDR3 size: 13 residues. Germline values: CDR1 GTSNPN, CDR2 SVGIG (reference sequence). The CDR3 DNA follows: TGTGCCTGGAGTGTGACCTTTGGCGGGGAGCTGTTTTTT. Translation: CAWSVTFGGELFF.

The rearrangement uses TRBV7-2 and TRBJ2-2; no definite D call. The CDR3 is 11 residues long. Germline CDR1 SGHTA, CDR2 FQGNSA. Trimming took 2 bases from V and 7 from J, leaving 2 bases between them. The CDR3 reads CASSLFGELFF. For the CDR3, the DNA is TGTGCCAGCAGCTTATTCGGGGAGCTGTTTTTT.